The next 2 T cell receptor beta chains were all read from a single sample in a study of T cells in Graves' hyperthyroidism and ophthalmopathy. From RNA transcripts, TCR beta CDR3 regions were amplified. When the TCR CDR3 underwent first-round RT-PCR, the HTBI primer set was used. TCRdb recomputed calls from the multiplex PCR reads with MiXCR, one row per CDR3 protein. This table holds about half a million distinct CDR3 sequences, less than 20% found once. Sequenced input: blood. Every receptor here comes from a man between 35 and 55 years old with Graves' ophthalmopathy.

This clonotype was detected ten times or more. CDR3 DNA: TGCGCCAGCAGCCGTGCTAGCGGGGGTACCTACGAGCAGTACTTC. It is translated as CASSRASGGTYEQYF. The chain joins TRBV5-1 to TRBJ2-7, with 10 bases identical to TRBD2. CDR1 and CDR2 from the germline V gene are SGHRS and YFSETQ. The ends lost 4 bases at V and 2 bases at J; junction bases unmatched: 6. The length of the CDR3 is 15 residues.

The chain is built from TRBV6-2 or TRBV6-3 and TRBJ1-3; D gene unclear. CDR1 is MNHEY and CDR2 is SVGEGT in the germline V gene. This CDR3 is 14 amino acids long. The ends were cut back, 3 bases at V and 0 bases at J, with 6 bases in the middle. Written as DNA, the CDR3 is TGTGCCAGCAGTTATAGTAGCTCTGGAAACACCATATATTTT. Residues: CASSYSSSGNTIYF.